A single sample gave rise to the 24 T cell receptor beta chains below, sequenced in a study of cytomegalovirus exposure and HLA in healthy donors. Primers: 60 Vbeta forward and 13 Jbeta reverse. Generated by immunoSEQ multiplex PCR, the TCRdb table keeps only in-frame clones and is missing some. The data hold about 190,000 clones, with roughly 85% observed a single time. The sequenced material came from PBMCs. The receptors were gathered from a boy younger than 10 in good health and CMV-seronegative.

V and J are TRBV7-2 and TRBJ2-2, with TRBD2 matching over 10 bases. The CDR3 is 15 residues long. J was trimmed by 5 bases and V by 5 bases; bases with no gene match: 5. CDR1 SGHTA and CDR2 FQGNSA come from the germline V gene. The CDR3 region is CASSPRSGRTGELFF. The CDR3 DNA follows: TGTGCCAGCAGCCCCCGTAGCGGGAGGACCGGGGAGCTGTTTTTT.

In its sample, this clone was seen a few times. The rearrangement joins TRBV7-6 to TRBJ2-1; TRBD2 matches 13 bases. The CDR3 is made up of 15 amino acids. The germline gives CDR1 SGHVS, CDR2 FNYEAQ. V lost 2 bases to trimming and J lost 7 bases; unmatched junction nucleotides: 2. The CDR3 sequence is CASSLWTSGGNEQFF. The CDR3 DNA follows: TGTGCCAGCAGCTTATGGACTAGCGGGGGAAATGAGCAGTTCTTC. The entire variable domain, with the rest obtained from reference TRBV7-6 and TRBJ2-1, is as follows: GAGVSQSPRYKVTKRGQDVALRCDPISGHVSLYWYRQALGQGPEFLTYFNYEAQQDKSGLPNDRFSAERPEGSISTLTIQRTEQRDSAMYRCASSLWTSGGNEQFFGPGTRLTVL.

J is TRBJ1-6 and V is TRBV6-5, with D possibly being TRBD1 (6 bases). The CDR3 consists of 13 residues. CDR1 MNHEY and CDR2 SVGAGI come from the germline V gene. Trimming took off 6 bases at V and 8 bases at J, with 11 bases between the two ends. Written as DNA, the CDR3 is TGTGCCAGCAGCAGGGGTTATGATTCACCCCTCCACTTT. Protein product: CASSRGYDSPLHF.

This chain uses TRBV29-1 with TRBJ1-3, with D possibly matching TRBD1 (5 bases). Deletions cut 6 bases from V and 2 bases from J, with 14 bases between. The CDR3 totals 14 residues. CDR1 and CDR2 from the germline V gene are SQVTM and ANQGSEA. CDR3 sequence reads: CSVAKGVTGNTIYF. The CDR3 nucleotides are TGCAGCGTCGCGAAAGGGGTCACTGGAAACACCATATATTTT.

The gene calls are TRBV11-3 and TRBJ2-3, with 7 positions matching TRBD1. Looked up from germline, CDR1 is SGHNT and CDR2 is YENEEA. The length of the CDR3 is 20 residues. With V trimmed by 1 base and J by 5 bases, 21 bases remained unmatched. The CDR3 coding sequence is TGTGCCAGCAGCTTAGGAGGCACAGGGGTCGGTCGGAGTGTGGGAGATACGCAGTATTTT. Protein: CASSLGGTGVGRSVGDTQYF.

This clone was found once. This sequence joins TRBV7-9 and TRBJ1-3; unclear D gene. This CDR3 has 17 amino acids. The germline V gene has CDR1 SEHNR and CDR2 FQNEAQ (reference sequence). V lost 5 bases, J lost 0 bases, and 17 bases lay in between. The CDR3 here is CASSNKAVVISGNTIYF. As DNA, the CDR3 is TGTGCCAGCAGCAATAAAGCGGTTGTCATCTCTGGAAACACCATATATTTT.

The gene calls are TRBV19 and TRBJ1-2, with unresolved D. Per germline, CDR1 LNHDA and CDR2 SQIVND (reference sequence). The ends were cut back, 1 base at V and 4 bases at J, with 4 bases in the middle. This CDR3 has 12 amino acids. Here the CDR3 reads CASSIAGYGYTF. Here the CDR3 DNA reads TGTGCCAGTAGTATAGCCGGCTATGGCTACACCTTC.

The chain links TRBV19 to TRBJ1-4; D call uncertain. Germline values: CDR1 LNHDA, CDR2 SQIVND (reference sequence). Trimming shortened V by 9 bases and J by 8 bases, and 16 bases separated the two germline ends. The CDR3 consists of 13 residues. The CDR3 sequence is CASTNPFKEKLFF. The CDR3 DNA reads TGTGCCAGCACTAACCCCTTCAAGGAAAAACTGTTTTTT.

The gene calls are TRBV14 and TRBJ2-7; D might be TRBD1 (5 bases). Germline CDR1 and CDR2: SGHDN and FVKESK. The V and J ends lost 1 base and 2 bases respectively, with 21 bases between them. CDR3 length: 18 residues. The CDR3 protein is CASSQVIRQPGDPYEQYF. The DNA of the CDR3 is TGTGCCAGCAGCCAAGTGATACGACAGCCGGGCGACCCCTACGAGCAGTACTTC. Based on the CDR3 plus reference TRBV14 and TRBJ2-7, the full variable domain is EAGVTQFPSHSVIEKGQTVTLRCDPISGHDNLYWYRRVMGKEIKFLLHFVKESKQDESGMPNNRFLAERTGGTYSTLKVQPAELEDSGVYFCASSQVIRQPGDPYEQYFGPGTRLTVT.

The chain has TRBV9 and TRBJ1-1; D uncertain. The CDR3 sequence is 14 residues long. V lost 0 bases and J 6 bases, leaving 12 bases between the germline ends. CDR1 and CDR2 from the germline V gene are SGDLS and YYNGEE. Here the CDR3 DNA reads TGTGCCAGCAGCGTAGTCCAGGCGCAGGCTGAAGCTTTCTTT. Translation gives CASSVVQAQAEAFF.

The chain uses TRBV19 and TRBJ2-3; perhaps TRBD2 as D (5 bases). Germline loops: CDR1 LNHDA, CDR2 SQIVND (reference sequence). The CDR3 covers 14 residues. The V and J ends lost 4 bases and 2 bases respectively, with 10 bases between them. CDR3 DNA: TGTGCCAGTAGTACTGGACTGAACACAGATACGCAGTATTTT. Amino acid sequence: CASSTGLNTDTQYF.

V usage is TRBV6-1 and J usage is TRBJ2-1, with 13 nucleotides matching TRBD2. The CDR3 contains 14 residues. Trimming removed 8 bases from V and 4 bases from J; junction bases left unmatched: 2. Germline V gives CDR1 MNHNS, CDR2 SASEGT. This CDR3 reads CASRTSGSYNEQFF. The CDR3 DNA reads TGTGCCAGCCGGACTAGCGGGAGTTACAATGAGCAGTTCTTC.

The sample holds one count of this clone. CDR3 protein: CASSLGGSYEQYF. In nucleotides, the CDR3 is TGTGCCAGCAGTTTGGGAGGGAGCTACGAGCAGTACTTC. The V gene is TRBV27, the J gene TRBJ2-7; 7 bases align to TRBD2. Unmatched junction bases numbered 2, after V lost 3 bases and J lost 3 bases. The CDR3 runs 13 residues. CDR1 is MNHEY, CDR2 SMNVEV, per germline (reference sequence).

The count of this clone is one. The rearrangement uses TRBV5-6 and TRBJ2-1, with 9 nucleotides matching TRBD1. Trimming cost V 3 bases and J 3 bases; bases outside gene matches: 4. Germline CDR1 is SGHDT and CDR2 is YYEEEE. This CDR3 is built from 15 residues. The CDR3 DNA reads TGTGCCAGCAGCTCCGGGGACAGGGTCTACAATGAGCAGTTCTTC. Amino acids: CASSSGDRVYNEQFF.

In DNA form, the CDR3 reads TGCAGCGCAACGACGGAGAGCTCCTACAATGAGCAGTTCTTC. Its translation is CSATTESSYNEQFF. The chain carries TRBV29-1 and TRBJ2-1; D unclear. The CDR3 totals 14 residues. CDR1 and CDR2 from the germline V gene are SQVTM and ANQGSEA. V lost 7 bases to trimming and J lost 0 bases, with 13 bases between them.

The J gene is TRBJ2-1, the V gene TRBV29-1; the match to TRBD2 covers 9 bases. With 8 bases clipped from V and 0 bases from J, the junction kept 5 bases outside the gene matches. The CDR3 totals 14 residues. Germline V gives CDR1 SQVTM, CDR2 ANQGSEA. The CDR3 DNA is TGCAGCACCATAGCGGGGGCCTCCTACAATGAGCAGTTCTTC. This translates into CSTIAGASYNEQFF.

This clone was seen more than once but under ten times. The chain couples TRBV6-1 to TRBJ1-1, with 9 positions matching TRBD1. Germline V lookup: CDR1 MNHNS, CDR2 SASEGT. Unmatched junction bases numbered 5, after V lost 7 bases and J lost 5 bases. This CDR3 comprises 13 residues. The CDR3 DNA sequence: TGTGCCAGCACTTCGACAGGGGGGACTGAAGCTTTCTTT. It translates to CASTSTGGTEAFF.

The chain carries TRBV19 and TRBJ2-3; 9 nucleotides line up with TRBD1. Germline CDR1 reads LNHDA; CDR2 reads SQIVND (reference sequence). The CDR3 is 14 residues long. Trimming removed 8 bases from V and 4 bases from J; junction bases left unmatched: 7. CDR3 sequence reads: CASRDRAGADTQYF. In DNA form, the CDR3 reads TGTGCCAGTCGGGACAGGGCGGGCGCAGATACGCAGTATTTT.

The CDR3 nucleotides are TGTGCCAGCAGGGGACAGATGAATCAGCCCCAGCATTTT. This encodes CASRGQMNQPQHF. This rearrangement joins TRBV28 to TRBJ1-5; 7 nucleotides line up with TRBD1. Per germline, CDR1 MDHEN and CDR2 SYDVKM. This CDR3 comprises 13 residues. The junction had 3 bases not matched to a gene; V was cut back by 6 bases and J by 4 bases.

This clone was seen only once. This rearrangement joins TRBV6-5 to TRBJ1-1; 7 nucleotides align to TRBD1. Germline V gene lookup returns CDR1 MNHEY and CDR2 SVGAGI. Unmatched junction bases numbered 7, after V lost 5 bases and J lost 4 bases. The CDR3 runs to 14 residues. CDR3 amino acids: CASSAGDRVTEAFF. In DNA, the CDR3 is TGTGCCAGCAGTGCCGGCGACAGGGTCACTGAAGCTTTCTTT.

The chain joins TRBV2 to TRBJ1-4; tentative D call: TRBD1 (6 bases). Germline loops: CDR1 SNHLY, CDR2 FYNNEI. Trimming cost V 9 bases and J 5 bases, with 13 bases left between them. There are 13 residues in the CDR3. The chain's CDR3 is CASGQYLNEKLFF. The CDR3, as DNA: TGTGCCAGTGGACAGTATTTAAATGAAAAACTGTTTTTT.

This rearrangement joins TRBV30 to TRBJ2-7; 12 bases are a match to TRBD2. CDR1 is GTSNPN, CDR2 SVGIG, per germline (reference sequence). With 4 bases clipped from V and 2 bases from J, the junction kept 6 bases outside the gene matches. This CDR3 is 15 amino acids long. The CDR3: CAWKLSSGRAYEQYF. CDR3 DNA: TGTGCCTGGAAACTTTCTAGCGGGAGGGCCTACGAGCAGTACTTC.

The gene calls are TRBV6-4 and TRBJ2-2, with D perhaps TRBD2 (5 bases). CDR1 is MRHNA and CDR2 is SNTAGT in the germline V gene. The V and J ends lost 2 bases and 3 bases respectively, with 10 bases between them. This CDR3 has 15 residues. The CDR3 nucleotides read TGTGCCAGCAGTGACATGGACGGGGACACCGGGGAGCTGTTTTTT. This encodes CASSDMDGDTGELFF.

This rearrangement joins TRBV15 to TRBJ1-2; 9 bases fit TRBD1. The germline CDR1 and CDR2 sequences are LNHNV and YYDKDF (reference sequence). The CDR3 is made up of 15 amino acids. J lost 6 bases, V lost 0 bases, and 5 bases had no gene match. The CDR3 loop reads CATSRDRTGDDGYTF. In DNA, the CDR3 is TGTGCCACCAGCAGAGATAGGACAGGGGACGATGGCTACACCTTC.